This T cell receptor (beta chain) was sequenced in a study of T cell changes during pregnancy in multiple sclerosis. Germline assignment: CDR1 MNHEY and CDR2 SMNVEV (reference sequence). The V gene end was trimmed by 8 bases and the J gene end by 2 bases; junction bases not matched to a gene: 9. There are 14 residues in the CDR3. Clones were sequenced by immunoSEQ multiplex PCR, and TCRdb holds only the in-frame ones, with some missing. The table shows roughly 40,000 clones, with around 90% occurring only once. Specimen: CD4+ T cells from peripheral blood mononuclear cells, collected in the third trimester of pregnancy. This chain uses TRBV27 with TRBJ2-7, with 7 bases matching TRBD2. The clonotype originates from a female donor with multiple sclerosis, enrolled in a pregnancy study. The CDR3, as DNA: TGTGCCAGCTCCCGCAGGAGCGGGACCTACGAGCAGTACTTC. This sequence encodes CASSRRSGTYEQYF.